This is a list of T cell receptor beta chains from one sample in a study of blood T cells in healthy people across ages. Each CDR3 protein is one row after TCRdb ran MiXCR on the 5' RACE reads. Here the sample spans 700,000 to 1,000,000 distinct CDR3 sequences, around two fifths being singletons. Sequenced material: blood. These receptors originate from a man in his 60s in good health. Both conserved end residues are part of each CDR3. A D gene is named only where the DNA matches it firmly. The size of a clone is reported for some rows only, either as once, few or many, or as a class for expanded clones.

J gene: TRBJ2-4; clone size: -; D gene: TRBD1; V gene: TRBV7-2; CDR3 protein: CASSRRQGNIQYF; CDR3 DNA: TGTGCCAGCAGCCGGAGACAGGGGAACATTCAGTACTTC
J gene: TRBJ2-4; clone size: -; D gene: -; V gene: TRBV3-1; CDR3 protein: CASSRLDRLAKNIQYF; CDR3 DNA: TGTGCCAGCAGCCGATTGGACAGACTAGCCAAAAACATTCAGTACTTC
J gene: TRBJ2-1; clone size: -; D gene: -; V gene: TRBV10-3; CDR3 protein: CAISESGSGGYNEQFF; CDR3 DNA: TGTGCCATCAGTGAGTCGGGGTCCGGTGGCTACAATGAGCAGTTCTTC
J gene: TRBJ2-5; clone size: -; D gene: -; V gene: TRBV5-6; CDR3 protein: CASSFNGGAADTETQYF; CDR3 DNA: TGTGCCAGCAGCTTTAATGGGGGTGCAGCCGATACGGAGACCCAGTACTTC
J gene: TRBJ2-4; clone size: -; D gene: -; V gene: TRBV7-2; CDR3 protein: CASSLGRNKNIQYF; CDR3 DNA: TGTGCCAGCAGCTTAGGCCGGAACAAAAACATTCAGTACTTC
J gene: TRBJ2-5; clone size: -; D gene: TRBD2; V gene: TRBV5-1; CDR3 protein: CASSLEARGAEETQYF; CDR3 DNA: TGCGCCAGCAGCTTGGAAGCGCGGGGGGCCGAAGAGACCCAGTACTTC
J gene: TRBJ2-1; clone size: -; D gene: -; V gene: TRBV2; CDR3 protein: CASSEEKARNEQFF; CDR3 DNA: TGTGCCAGCAGTGAAGAGAAGGCTCGAAATGAGCAGTTCTTC
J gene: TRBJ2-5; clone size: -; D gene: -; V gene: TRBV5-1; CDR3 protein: CASATASLAETQYF; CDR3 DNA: TGCGCCAGCGCCACGGCCAGCCTAGCGGAGACCCAGTACTTC
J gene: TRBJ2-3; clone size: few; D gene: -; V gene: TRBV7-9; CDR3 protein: CASSLGSYVTDTQYF; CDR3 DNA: TGTGCCAGCAGCCTCGGTTCCTACGTGACAGATACGCAGTATTTT
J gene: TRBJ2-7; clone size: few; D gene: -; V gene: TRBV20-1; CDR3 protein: CSAREMTVTYEQYF; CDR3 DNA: TGCAGTGCTAGAGAGATGACGGTTACCTACGAGCAGTACTTC
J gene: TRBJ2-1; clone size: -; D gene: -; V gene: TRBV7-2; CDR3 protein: CASSPTGVLLNEQFF; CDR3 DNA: TGTGCCAGCAGCCCCACCGGGGTCCTACTTAATGAGCAGTTCTTC
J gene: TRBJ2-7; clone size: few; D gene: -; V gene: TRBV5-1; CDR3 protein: CASSSPGGSSYEQYF; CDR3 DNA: TGCGCCAGCAGCTCCCCTGGGGGAAGCTCCTACGAGCAGTACTTC
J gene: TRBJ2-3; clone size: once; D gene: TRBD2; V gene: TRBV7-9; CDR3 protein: CASSLPGLAGGESTDTQYF; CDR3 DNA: TGTGCCAGCAGTCTACCCGGACTAGCGGGGGGCGAAAGCACAGATACGCAGTATTTT
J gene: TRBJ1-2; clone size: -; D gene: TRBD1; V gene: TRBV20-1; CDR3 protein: CSAPPGTGYGYTF; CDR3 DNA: TGCAGTGCCCCTCCCGGGACAGGGTATGGCTACACCTTC
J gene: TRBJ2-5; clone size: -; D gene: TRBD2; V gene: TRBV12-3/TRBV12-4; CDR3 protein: CASSLGRGGRETQYF; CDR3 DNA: TGTGCCAGCAGTTTGGGGCGGGGGGGCCGAGAGACCCAGTACTTC
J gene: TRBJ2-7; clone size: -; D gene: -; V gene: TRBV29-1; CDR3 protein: CSVRTSGLSYEQYF; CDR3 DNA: TGCAGCGTTCGTACCTCGGGACTCTCCTACGAGCAGTACTTC
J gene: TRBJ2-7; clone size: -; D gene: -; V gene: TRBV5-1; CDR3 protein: CASSLVRPTIPREQYF; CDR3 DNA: TGCGCCAGCAGCTTGGTCCGACCGACAATTCCTAGGGAGCAGTACTTC
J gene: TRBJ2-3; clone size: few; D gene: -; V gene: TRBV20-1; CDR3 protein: CSAAGFLTDTQYF; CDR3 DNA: TGCAGTGCCGCGGGATTCCTGACAGATACGCAGTATTTT
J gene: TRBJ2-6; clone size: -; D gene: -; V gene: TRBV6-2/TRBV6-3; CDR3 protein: CATDRAEANVLTF; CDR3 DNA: TGTGCCACCGATCGAGCTGAGGCCAACGTCCTGACTTTC
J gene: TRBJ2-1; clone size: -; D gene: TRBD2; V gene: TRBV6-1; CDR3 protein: CASSESSGGVSEQFF; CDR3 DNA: TGTGCCAGCAGTGAATCGAGCGGGGGAGTCTCTGAGCAGTTCTTC
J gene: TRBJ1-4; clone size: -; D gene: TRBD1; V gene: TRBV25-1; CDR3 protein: CASGTGGRTNEKLFF; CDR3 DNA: TGTGCCAGCGGGACAGGGGGCCGAACTAATGAAAAACTGTTTTTT
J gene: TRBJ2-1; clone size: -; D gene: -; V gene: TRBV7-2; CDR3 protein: CASSLAGGSPYEQFF; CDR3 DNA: TGTGCCAGCAGCTTAGCTGGGGGATCTCCCTACGAGCAGTTCTTC
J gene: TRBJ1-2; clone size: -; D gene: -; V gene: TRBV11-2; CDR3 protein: CASSSKQGSYGYTF; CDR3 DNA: TGTGCCAGCAGCTCGAAACAGGGATCCTATGGCTACACCTTC
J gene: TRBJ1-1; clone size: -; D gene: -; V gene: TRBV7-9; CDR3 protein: CASSLVETEAFF; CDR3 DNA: TGTGCCAGCAGCTTAGTTGAGACTGAAGCTTTCTTT
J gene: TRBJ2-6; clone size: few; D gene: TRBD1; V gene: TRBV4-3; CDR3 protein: CASSQEGQGYSGANVLTF; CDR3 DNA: TGCGCCAGCAGCCAAGAGGGACAGGGATACTCTGGGGCCAACGTCCTGACTTTC
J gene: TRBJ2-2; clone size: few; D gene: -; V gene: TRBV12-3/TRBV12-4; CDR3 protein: CASTKAPGELFF; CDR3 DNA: TGTGCCAGCACCAAGGCCCCCGGGGAGCTGTTTTTT
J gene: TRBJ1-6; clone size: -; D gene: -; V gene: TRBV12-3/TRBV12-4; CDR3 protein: CASSLNDNSPLHF; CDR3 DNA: TGTGCCAGCAGCTTGAACGATAATTCACCCCTCCACTTT
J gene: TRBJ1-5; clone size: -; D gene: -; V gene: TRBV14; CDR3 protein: CASSQVRSQRIRGNQPQHF; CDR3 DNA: TGTGCCAGCAGCCAAGTCAGATCTCAGCGAATCAGGGGTAATCAGCCCCAGCATTTT
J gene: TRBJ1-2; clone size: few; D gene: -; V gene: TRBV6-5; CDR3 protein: CASSYGAGIVYGYTF; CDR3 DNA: TGTGCCAGCAGTTACGGGGCAGGGATCGTCTATGGCTACACCTTC
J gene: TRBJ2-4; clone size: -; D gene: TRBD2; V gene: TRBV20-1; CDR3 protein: CSAIVLAGGMKNIQYF; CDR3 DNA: TGCAGTGCTATAGTATTAGCGGGAGGGATGAAAAACATTCAGTACTTC
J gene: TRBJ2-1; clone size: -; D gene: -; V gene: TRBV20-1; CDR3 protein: CSASWQGPYEQFF; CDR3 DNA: TGCAGTGCTAGTTGGCAGGGTCCCTACGAGCAGTTCTTC
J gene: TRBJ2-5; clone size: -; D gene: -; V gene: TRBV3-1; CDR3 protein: CASSLREGTQYF; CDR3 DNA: TGTGCCAGCAGCCTACGCGAGGGGACCCAGTACTTC
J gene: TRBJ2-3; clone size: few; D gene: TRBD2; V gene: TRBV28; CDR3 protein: CASSTLASGASTDTQYF; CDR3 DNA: TGTGCCAGCAGTACCTTGGCTAGCGGGGCGAGCACAGATACGCAGTATTTT
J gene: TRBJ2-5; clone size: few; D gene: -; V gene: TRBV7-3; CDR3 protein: CASSSTPPKGWQETQYF; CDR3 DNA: TGTGCCAGCAGCTCCACTCCTCCTAAGGGGTGGCAAGAGACCCAGTACTTC
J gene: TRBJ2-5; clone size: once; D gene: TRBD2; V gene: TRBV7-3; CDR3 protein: CASSLRGGDNEQYF; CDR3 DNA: TGTGCCAGCAGCTTAAGGGGGGGTGACAATGAGCAGTACTTC
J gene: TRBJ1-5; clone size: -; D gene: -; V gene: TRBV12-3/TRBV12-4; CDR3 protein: CASSHSASREPQHF; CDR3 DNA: TGTGCCAGCAGCCACAGTGCCTCCCGGGAGCCCCAGCATTTT
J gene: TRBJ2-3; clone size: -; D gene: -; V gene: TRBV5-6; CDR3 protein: CASSLASLPDTQYF; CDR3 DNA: TGTGCCAGCAGCTTGGCAAGCTTGCCAGATACGCAGTATTTT
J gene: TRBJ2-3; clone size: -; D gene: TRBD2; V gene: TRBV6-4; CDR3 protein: CAGKLAGEDTDTQYF; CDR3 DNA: TGTGCCGGCAAACTAGCGGGGGAAGACACAGATACGCAGTATTTT
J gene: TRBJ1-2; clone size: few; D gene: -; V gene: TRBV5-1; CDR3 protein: CASSRTEVYGYTF; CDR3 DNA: TGCGCCAGCAGCCGGACAGAAGTCTATGGCTACACCTTC
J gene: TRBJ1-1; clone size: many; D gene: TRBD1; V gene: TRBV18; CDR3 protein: CASSPRQGENTEAFF; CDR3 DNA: TGTGCCAGCAGCCCCAGACAGGGGGAGAACACTGAAGCTTTCTTT
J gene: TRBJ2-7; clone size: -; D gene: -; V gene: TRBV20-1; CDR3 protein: CSARDLVYEQYF; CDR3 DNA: TGCAGTGCTAGAGATCTAGTATACGAGCAGTACTTC
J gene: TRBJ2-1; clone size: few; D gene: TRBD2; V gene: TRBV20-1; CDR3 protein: CSARDHLGGAYNEQFF; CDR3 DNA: TGCAGTGCTAGAGATCATTTGGGGGGGGCCTACAATGAGCAGTTCTTC
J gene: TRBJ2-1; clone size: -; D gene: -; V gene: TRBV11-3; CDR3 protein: CASQWRGSYNEQFF; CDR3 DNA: TGTGCCAGCCAATGGAGGGGCTCCTACAATGAGCAGTTCTTC
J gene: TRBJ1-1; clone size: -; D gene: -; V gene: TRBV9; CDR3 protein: CASSVLGGGTEAFF; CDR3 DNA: TGTGCCAGCAGCGTCCTAGGGGGAGGAACTGAAGCTTTCTTT
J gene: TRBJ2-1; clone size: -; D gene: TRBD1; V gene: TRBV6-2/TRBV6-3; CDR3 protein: CASSYLTGTEQFF; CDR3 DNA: TGTGCCAGCAGTTACCTGACAGGGACCGAGCAGTTCTTC
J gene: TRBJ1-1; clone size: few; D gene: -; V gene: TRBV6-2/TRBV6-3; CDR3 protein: CASSSSPGTLRMNTEAFF; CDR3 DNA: TGTGCCAGCAGTTCGAGCCCAGGGACACTCCGAATGAACACTGAAGCTTTCTTT
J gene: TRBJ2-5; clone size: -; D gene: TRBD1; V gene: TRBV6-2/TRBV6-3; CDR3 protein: CASSYTHPDRDGEQYF; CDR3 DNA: TGTGCCAGCAGTTACACCCATCCGGACAGGGACGGTGAGCAGTACTTC
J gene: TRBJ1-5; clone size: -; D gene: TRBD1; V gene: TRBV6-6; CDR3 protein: CASSHNPGDRGRQPQHF; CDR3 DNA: TGTGCCAGCAGCCATAACCCCGGGGACAGGGGTCGGCAGCCCCAGCATTTT
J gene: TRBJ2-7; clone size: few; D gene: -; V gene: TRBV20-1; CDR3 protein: CSAKGRSSSYEQYF; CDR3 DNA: TGCAGTGCCAAGGGACGTTCGAGCTCCTACGAGCAGTACTTC
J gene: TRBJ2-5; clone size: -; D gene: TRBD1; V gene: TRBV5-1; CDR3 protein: CASSLAGGQGEETQYF; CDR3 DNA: TGCGCCAGCAGCTTGGCCGGGGGACAGGGGGAAGAGACCCAGTACTTC